The source of this T cell receptor (beta chain) is a study of T cells after yellow fever vaccination. TCRdb reprocessed the 5' RACE reads via MiXCR and lists one record per CDR3 protein. The sample shows 300,000 to 400,000 distinct CDR3 sequences, roughly 8.7% of them seen only once. The CDR3 length is 13 residues. Germline V lookup: CDR1 KGHDR, CDR2 SFDVKD. V lost 4 bases and J 6 bases, leaving 10 bases between the germline ends. This sequence was found in a man aged 18 to 35 who received the YFV17D yellow fever vaccine. This chain links TRBV24-1 with TRBJ2-3; TRBD1 is a possible D gene (6 bases). The sequencing here drew on PBMCs, taken on the day of the first yellow fever vaccination. In nucleotides, the CDR3 is TGTGCCACCAGTGAATCAGGGGCCGATACGCAGTATTTT. Its protein product is CATSESGADTQYF.